Following are 13 T cell receptor beta chains from one sample sequenced in a study of blood T cells in healthy people across ages. The use of a sample-barcoded 5' primer and a J-beta primer mix characterized a second PCR of roughly 6 to 11 cycles. One entry per CDR3 protein, called by TCRdb with MiXCR from the 5' RACE reads. Here the sample spans 850,000 to 1,300,000 distinct CDR3 sequences, under 55% being singletons. The sequenced sample was blood. All receptors come from a woman between 55 and 75 years old in good health.

The chain uses TRBV9 and TRBJ2-1; a weak D match, TRBD2 (5 bases). V was pared by 2 bases and J by 0 bases, with 9 bases between. The CDR3 sequence is 15 residues long. In germline, CDR1 is SGDLS, CDR2 YYNGEE. The DNA of the CDR3 is TGTGCCAGCAGCGTGGGCGGGTTCTCCTACAATGAGCAGTTCTTC. Translated, it gives CASSVGGFSYNEQFF.

The chain carries TRBV7-9 and TRBJ1-2; D unclear. Per the germline V gene, CDR1 is SEHNR and CDR2 is FQNEAQ (reference sequence). Trimming removed 5 bases from V and 3 bases from J, with 10 bases in between. This CDR3 has 13 amino acids. In DNA form, the CDR3 reads TGTGCCAGCAGCGAGAACTCTTACTATGGCTACACCTTC. Translation gives CASSENSYYGYTF. Combining the CDR3 with reference TRBV7-9 and TRBJ1-2 gives the whole variable domain DTGVSQNPRHKITKRGQNVTFRCDPISEHNRLYWYRQTLGQGPEFLTYFQNEAQLEKSRLLSDRFSAERPKGSFSTLEIQRTEQGDSAMYLCASSENSYYGYTFGSGTRLTVV.

This clonotype was found many times. The chain is built from TRBV2 and TRBJ2-3; D is undetermined. Trimming pared 8 bases from V and 6 bases from J, leaving 15 bases between. Germline CDR1 SNHLY, CDR2 FYNNEI. The CDR3 extends over 13 amino acids. In DNA, the CDR3 is TGTGCCAGCTCTACGGGCGTTTCGGATACGCAGTATTTT. It translates to CASSTGVSDTQYF. Complete variable domain (other parts from reference TRBV2 and TRBJ2-3): EPEVTQTPSHQVTQMGQEVILRCVPISNHLYFYWYRQILGQKVEFLVSFYNNEISEKSEIFDDQFSVERPDGSNFTLKIRSTKLEDSAMYFCASSTGVSDTQYFGPGTRLTVL.

This clonotype was detected a few times. The chain joins TRBV14 to TRBJ2-7; D gene unclear. Deletions cut 0 bases from V and 2 bases from J, with 11 bases between. Germline V gene sequence: CDR1 SGHDN, CDR2 FVKESK. The CDR3 consists of 15 residues. The CDR3 here is CASSQDGSTAYEQYF. CDR3 sequence (DNA): TGTGCCAGCAGCCAAGATGGCTCTACGGCCTACGAGCAGTACTTC. Full variable domain (missing parts from reference TRBV14 and TRBJ2-7): EAGVTQFPSHSVIEKGQTVTLRCDPISGHDNLYWYRRVMGKEIKFLLHFVKESKQDESGMPNNRFLAERTGGTYSTLKVQPAELEDSGVYFCASSQDGSTAYEQYFGPGTRLTVT.

The chain recombines TRBV5-1 with TRBJ2-5, with 7 bases that match TRBD2. Germline loops: CDR1 SGHRS, CDR2 YFSETQ. V was clipped by 3 bases and J by 11 bases; unmatched bases: 19. The CDR3 consists of 16 residues. CDR3 coding DNA: TGCGCCAGCAGCTCCAGCGGGGCGGAAGACTACAATGAGCAGTACTTC. This codes for CASSSSGAEDYNEQYF. Full variable domain (missing parts from reference TRBV5-1 and TRBJ2-5): KAGVTQTPRYLIKTRGQQVTLSCSPISGHRSVSWYQQTPGQGLQFLFEYFSETQRNKGNFPGRFSGRQFSNSRSEMNVSTLELGDSALYLCASSSSGAEDYNEQYFGPGTRLLVL.

This clonotype was observed many times. This rearrangement joins TRBV29-1 to TRBJ1-2; D is unclear. Trimming stripped 0 bases from V and 10 bases from J, with 15 bases between. Germline CDR1 reads SQVTM; CDR2 reads ANQGSEA. The CDR3 is made up of 13 amino acids. The DNA of the CDR3 is TGCAGCGTTGAAGATACATCTCTATGGACCTACACCTTC. Amino acid sequence: CSVEDTSLWTYTF.

This rearrangement joins TRBV12-3 or TRBV12-4 to TRBJ1-5; TRBD1 matches 8 bases. V shed 5 bases, J shed 6 bases, and the junction held 6 bases outside the gene matches. The CDR3 has 14 residues. The DNA for the CDR3 is TGTGCCAGCAGTGTAGGACAGGGTAGTCAGCCCCAGCATTTT. This translates into CASSVGQGSQPQHF.

V gene TRBV2 combines with J gene TRBJ2-4; 10 bases match TRBD1. The last part of the DNA fits TRBJ2-7 better; the J call may be wrong. The CDR3 is 14 amino acids. From germline, CDR1 is SNHLY and CDR2 FYNNEI. The CDR3 region has the DNA TGTGCCAGCAGTAGGACAGGGGGAAACTACGAGCAGTACTTC. Protein product: CASSRTGGNYEQYF.

The chain carries TRBV29-1 and TRBJ2-1; 8 nucleotides agree with TRBD2. The CDR3 totals 13 residues. V dropped 5 bases and J dropped 6; count of bases not matched to a gene: 6. Germline-derived CDR1 and CDR2 are SQVTM and ANQGSEA. The CDR3 loop reads CSVTGLEANEQFF. The CDR3 coding sequence is TGCAGCGTTACGGGACTAGAAGCCAATGAGCAGTTCTTC.

Only a few counts were recorded for this clonotype. The rearrangement links TRBV28 to TRBJ1-1; 8 bases are shared with TRBD1. CDR1 MDHEN and CDR2 SYDVKM come from the germline V gene. The CDR3 extends over 15 amino acids. V was clipped by 3 bases and J by 7 bases; unmatched bases: 10. Here the CDR3 DNA reads TGTGCCAGCAGTTTTGGGACAGGAGCAGCTCTTGAAGCTTTCTTT. It codes for CASSFGTGAALEAFF.

The chain links TRBV11-3 to TRBJ2-5, with 7 positions matching TRBD1. V gave up 4 bases and J gave up 5 bases; unmatched junction bases: 10. The CDR3 is 15 amino acids. Germline CDR1 is SGHNT and CDR2 is YENEEA. The CDR3 loop is CASSSRVGGVETQYF. Written as DNA, the CDR3 is TGTGCCAGCAGCTCTCGGGTAGGGGGCGTGGAGACCCAGTACTTC.

This clonotype was detected once. The chain carries TRBV11-2 and TRBJ2-7; D remains ambiguous. Between the trimmed V and J ends, which lost 11 bases and 7 bases, there was a span of 27 bases. The length of the CDR3 is 15 residues. Germline loops: CDR1 SGHAT, CDR2 FQNNGV. CDR3 sequence reads: CASQGRRAVYNEQYF. DNA of the CDR3: TGTGCCTCTCAAGGGCGCAGAGCCGTTTACAATGAGCAGTACTTC.

The chain joins TRBV6-5 to TRBJ2-1; 10 bases agree with TRBD2. The germline V gene encodes CDR1 MNHEY and CDR2 SVGAGI. The CDR3 contains 15 residues. V was pared by 6 bases and J by 8 bases, with 10 bases of the junction left unmatched. CDR3 DNA: TGTGCCAGCAGCCAAGCGGGAGGGTTTCTCGATGAGCAGTTCTTC. The encoded protein is CASSQAGGFLDEQFF.